This T cell receptor beta chain was documented in a study of control samples from healthy donors and cancer patients. Generated by immunoSEQ multiplex PCR, the TCRdb table keeps only in-frame clones and is missing some. The sample has about 53,000 clones, 75% to 90% seen once. The V end was cut by 0 bases, the J end by 4 bases, with 13 bases between. Per germline, CDR1 MNHEY and CDR2 SVGAGI. The CDR3 is made up of 15 amino acids. The sequencing input was PBMCs. The V and J genes are TRBV6-5 and TRBJ2-7; D is undetermined. The sequence derives from a man in his fifties or sixties with head and neck cancer. The CDR3 spells CASSYSVGLGYEQYF. The CDR3, as DNA: TGTGCCAGCAGTTACTCGGTAGGATTGGGGTACGAGCAGTACTTC.